The rows below give T cell receptor beta chains drawn from one sample of a study of blood T cell repertoires in COVID-19. TCRdb's table, derived via immunoSEQ multiplex PCR, lists solely in-frame clones and lacks some. The sample records 45,000 to 55,000 clones, more than 75% being singletons. The material sequenced was peripheral blood. Receptors originate from a human donor in a cohort sampled during active COVID-19. Both conserved end residues are part of each CDR3. D genes are given only for firm matches. Clone size is given for some rows only: seen once, a few or many times, or a class if the clone is expanded.

TRBD2	TRBV7-2	.	TRBJ2-3	TGTGCCAACGCGGGGGGTCAGGGGATGGGTACGCAGTATTTT	CANAGGQGMGTQYF
.	TRBV6-1	.	TRBJ2-3	TGTGCCAGCAGTGAAGTACAGGGCGGCGATACGCAGTATTTT	CASSEVQGGDTQYF
.	TRBV4-2	once	TRBJ2-7	TGTGCCAGCAGCCAAGATTTTCAGGGGAACCCCCCCTACGAGCAGTACTTC	CASSQDFQGNPPYEQYF
.	TRBV5-1	.	TRBJ1-1	TGCGCCAGCAGCTTGGGCCCCCCCGCAGGGAAAGCTTTCTTT	CASSLGPPAGKAFF
.	TRBV10-3	.	TRBJ1-5	TGTGCCTCCGGAGGCGCCCCGGGTAGCAATCAGCCCCAGCATTTT	CASGGAPGSNQPQHF
TRBD1	TRBV28	few	TRBJ2-5	TGTGCCAGCAAGGACAGGGCAGGAGAGACCCAGTACTTC	CASKDRAGETQYF
TRBD2	TRBV5-1	.	TRBJ2-7	TGCGCCAGCAGCCCCGGGAGGGAGCGGGGAAGCAACGAGCAGTACTTC	CASSPGRERGSNEQYF
TRBD1	TRBV9	once	TRBJ1-1	TGTGCCAGCAGCGCCACAGGGGATTTGTGGACTGAAGCTTTCTTT	CASSATGDLWTEAFF
TRBD1	TRBV25-1	.	TRBJ2-1	TGTGCCAGCAGCTCCCCAAACAGGGGAGACAATGAGCAGTTCTTC	CASSSPNRGDNEQFF
TRBD1	TRBV5-4	.	TRBJ2-7	TGTGCCAGCAGTCGGGACAGGGGCGACGAGCAGTACTTC	CASSRDRGDEQYF
.	TRBV6-5	.	TRBJ1-5	TGTGCCAGCAGCCAAACAGGTAATAGCAATCAGCCCCAGCATTTT	CASSQTGNSNQPQHF
.	TRBV5-1	.	TRBJ1-4	TGCGCCAGCAGCTTGGGGGGAGGAACTAATGAAAAACTGTTTTTT	CASSLGGGTNEKLFF
.	TRBV6-1	.	TRBJ2-1	TGTGCCAGCAGTGACCTATCGATCTCCATCCTCAGGAGGGACTTCTTC	CASSDLSISILRRDFF
.	TRBV27	.	TRBJ2-1	TGTGCCAGCAGTTTATTTGGGTCAGGGCACAATGAGCAGTTCTTC	CASSLFGSGHNEQFF
.	TRBV7-9	.	TRBJ1-1	TGTGCCAGCAGCTCCCGGGGAGGGAGTGAAGCTTTCTTT	CASSSRGGSEAFF
.	TRBV2	.	TRBJ1-1	TGTGCCAGCAGTGGATTGCCAGGGGAAGGAGCTTTCTTT	CASSGLPGEGAFF
TRBD2	TRBV3-1/TRBV3-2	.	TRBJ2-3	TGTGCCAGCAGCCGACTAGCGGGAAGCACAGATACGCAGTATTTT	CASSRLAGSTDTQYF
TRBD1	TRBV27	.	TRBJ2-7	TGTGCCAGCAGTTCTCTTGGGGACAGGGCCTACGAGCAGTACTTC	CASSSLGDRAYEQYF
.	TRBV5-6	once	TRBJ2-5	TGTGCCAGCAGCTTGCGGGGGCAAGAGACCCAGTACTTC	CASSLRGQETQYF
TRBD1	TRBV3-1/TRBV3-2	.	TRBJ1-2	TGTGCCAGCAGCCAAGCCAGGACAGGGCGCGGCTACACCTTC	CASSQARTGRGYTF
TRBD2	TRBV3-1/TRBV3-2	.	TRBJ2-1	TGTGCCAGCAGCCAGTTCCTGAGCGGGGGGGCCTACAATGAGCAGTTCTTC	CASSQFLSGGAYNEQFF
.	TRBV6-5	.	TRBJ2-1	TGTGCCAGCAGTTACCTACAGGACTACAATGAGCAGTTCTTC	CASSYLQDYNEQFF
TRBD1	TRBV5-1	.	TRBJ2-5	TGCGCCAGCAGCTTGGCCCAGGGACAGGCGAGATACCAAGAGACCCAGTACTTC	CASSLAQGQARYQETQYF
.	TRBV10-1	.	TRBJ2-7	TGCGCCAGCAGTGAGTCGATTAGTCGCCAGGGCACCTACGAGCAGTACTTC	CASSESISRQGTYEQYF
TRBD1	TRBV28	.	TRBJ2-7	TGTGCCACCAAGACCGGGACAGGCCTCTACGAGCAGTACTTC	CATKTGTGLYEQYF
TRBD2	TRBV2	.	TRBJ2-3	TGTGCCAGCACGGGACTAGCGGGAGCAGACACAGATACGCAGTATTTT	CASTGLAGADTDTQYF
.	TRBV5-1	once	TRBJ2-5	TGCGCCAGCAGCTCGGGGAGAGCAGGTCGGGAGACCCAGTACTTC	CASSSGRAGRETQYF
TRBD2	TRBV6-6	.	TRBJ2-1	TGTGCCAGCATGCCTAGCGGGGCTAACAATGAGCAGTTCTTC	CASMPSGANNEQFF
.	TRBV2	.	TRBJ2-2	TGTGCCAGCAAGTCAGGGGCGAACACCGGGGAGCTGTTTTTT	CASKSGANTGELFF
.	TRBV11-3	few	TRBJ2-5	TGTGCCAGCAGCTTAGGTCTAGCATCGGGCGGAGAGACCCAGTACTTC	CASSLGLASGGETQYF
.	TRBV5-1	.	TRBJ2-3	TGCGCCAGCAAAATCGGGACACCACCAGATACGCAGTATTTT	CASKIGTPPDTQYF
TRBD2	TRBV5-1	.	TRBJ2-1	TGCGCCAGCATCAAAGACAGGACTAGCGGGAGTCAGTTCTTC	CASIKDRTSGSQFF
.	TRBV5-1	.	TRBJ2-3	TGCGCCAGCAGCTTAACACAGGGAGATACGCAGTATTTT	CASSLTQGDTQYF
TRBD2	TRBV3-1/TRBV3-2	once	TRBJ2-7	TGTGCCAGCAGCCCGCTCCTGGGGACTAGCGGGAGTCACTTC	CASSPLLGTSGSHF
.	TRBV4-1	.	TRBJ1-5	TGCGCCAGCAGCCTCTTTCTAGGGGTTGGCCAGCCCCAGCATTTT	CASSLFLGVGQPQHF
.	TRBV5-5	.	TRBJ1-2	TGTGCCAGCAGCTTGTTCTCTAACTATGGCTACACCTTC	CASSLFSNYGYTF
TRBD2	TRBV7-3	.	TRBJ2-5	TGTGCCAGCAGCTTATTTACTAGCGGGGTGGAGACCCAGTACTTC	CASSLFTSGVETQYF
TRBD2	TRBV7-2	.	TRBJ2-7	TGTGCCAGCAGCCCAACTAGCGGACGAAACTACGAGCAGTACTTC	CASSPTSGRNYEQYF
.	TRBV6-1	few	TRBJ2-7	TGTGCCAGCAGTGAGGCATACGAGCAGTACTTC	CASSEAYEQYF
.	TRBV28	.	TRBJ2-3	TGTGCCAGCAGTTTGTCGTACTTCCGCTACAGGTCCCTCACAGATACGCAGTATTTT	CASSLSYFRYRSLTDTQYF
.	TRBV7-9	once	TRBJ2-2	TGTGCCAGCAGCTTCCCCCAGGGGGAGCTGTTTTTT	CASSFPQGELFF
TRBD2	TRBV5-1	.	TRBJ2-1	TGCGCCAGCAGCTTGGTAGCGGGAGGAGGCAATGAGCAGTTCTTC	CASSLVAGGGNEQFF
TRBD1	TRBV9	few	TRBJ1-6	TGTGCCAGCAGCGTAGGGGGGACAGGTTATAATTCACCCCTCCACTTT	CASSVGGTGYNSPLHF
TRBD1	TRBV5-1	once	TRBJ1-4	TGCGCCAGCAGCCCGACAGGGAGAGATGAAAAACTGTTTTTT	CASSPTGRDEKLFF